What follows are 22 T cell receptor beta chains derived from one specimen sequenced in a study of T cells in Graves' hyperthyroidism and ophthalmopathy. Template material for amplifying TCR beta CDR3 regions consisted of RNA transcripts. A first-round RT-PCR of the TCR CDR3 used the HTBI primer set. TCRdb re-analysed the multiplex PCR reads in MiXCR, keeping a single row per CDR3 protein. The table includes 500,000 to 800,000 distinct CDR3 sequences, more than 14% detected once. Material for sequencing was blood. These receptors were taken from a woman aged 45 to 65 with Graves' ophthalmopathy.

This clonotype occurred many times. The gene calls are TRBV28 and TRBJ2-7; 16 nucleotides match TRBD2. The CDR3 runs to 15 residues. Germline trimming cut 4 bases from V and 7 bases from J; bases unmatched to any gene: 4. Per the germline V gene, CDR1 is MDHEN and CDR2 is SYDVKM. CDR3 in DNA: TGTGCCAGCAGTTCCGGGACTAGCGGGAGGGAAGAGCAGTACTTC. It yields the protein CASSSGTSGREEQYF. The full variable domain, with the rest looked up from reference TRBV28 and TRBJ2-7, is DVKVTQSSRYLVKRTGEKVFLECVQDMDHENMFWYRQDPGLGLRLIYFSYDVKMKEKGDIPEGYSVSREKKERFSLILESASTNQTSMYLCASSSGTSGREEQYFGPGTRLTVT.

This clonotype was counted between two and nine times. The chain couples TRBV6-5 to TRBJ1-1; the match to TRBD1 covers 10 bases. Germline V gives CDR1 MNHEY, CDR2 SVGAGI. V shed 2 bases, J shed 5 bases, and the junction held 11 bases outside the gene matches. The length of the CDR3 is 17 residues. The CDR3 DNA reads TGTGCCAGCAGTTACGCGACAGGGGGCCTTCTAATGACTGAAGCTTTCTTT. This gives the protein CASSYATGGLLMTEAFF.

This clonotype showed up just a few times. The CDR3 DNA reads TGTGCCTGGGACAAAGCCGGGACAGGGCAAGAGACCCAGTACTTC. Protein product: CAWDKAGTGQETQYF. The chain combines TRBV30 with TRBJ2-5; 9 positions agree with TRBD1. V was clipped by 5 bases and J by 2 bases; unmatched bases: 9. The CDR3 loop spans 15 amino acids. From germline, CDR1 is GTSNPN and CDR2 SVGIG (reference sequence).

This clonotype was observed at least ten times. V is TRBV28 and J is TRBJ1-2; TRBD1 aligns across 7 bases. Germline V lookup: CDR1 MDHEN, CDR2 SYDVKM. This CDR3 is built from 15 residues. Trimming at V came to 6 bases and at J to 2 bases, leaving 9 bases not matched to a gene. The CDR3 reads CASSHSGGINYGYTF. The CDR3 DNA is TGTGCCAGCAGCCATTCAGGGGGTATCAACTATGGCTACACCTTC.

Ten or more counts support this clonotype. The rearrangement uses TRBV10-3 and TRBJ1-5; 8 nucleotides agree with TRBD1. CDR1 is ENHRY and CDR2 is SYGVKD in the germline V gene. CDR3 length: 12 residues. J gave up 6 bases and V 10 bases, and 5 bases lay outside the gene matches. The CDR3: CASGQGGQPQHF. CDR3 nucleotides: TGTGCCAGCGGACAGGGCGGTCAGCCCCAGCATTTT.

This clonotype was detected many times. The chain links TRBV9 to TRBJ1-1; 8 positions agree with TRBD1. V was pared by 5 bases and J by 3 bases, with 15 bases of the junction left unmatched. The CDR3 loop spans 17 amino acids. Germline assignment: CDR1 SGDLS and CDR2 YYNGEE. The CDR3 nucleotides are TGTGCCAGCAGTCCCCATTCTAAACAGGGGGTCGACACTGAAGCTTTCTTT. It codes for CASSPHSKQGVDTEAFF.

This sequence joins TRBV19 and TRBJ1-1; D is uncertain. Germline CDR1 is LNHDA and CDR2 is SQIVND (reference sequence). The CDR3 contains 13 residues. Trimming shortened V by 3 bases and J by 1 base, and 6 bases separated the two germline ends. CDR3 in amino acids: CASSIVTNTEAFF. DNA for the CDR3: TGTGCCAGTAGTATTGTGACGAACACTGAAGCTTTCTTT.

This clonotype was observed a handful of times. The rearrangement links TRBV30 to TRBJ2-1, with 11 bases identical to TRBD2. This CDR3 comprises 12 residues. Germline trimming cut 7 bases from V and 9 bases from J; bases unmatched to any gene: 5. Looked up from germline, CDR1 is GTSNPN and CDR2 is SVGIG (reference sequence). The CDR3 DNA is TGTGCCTACACTAGCGGGAGTGTTGAGCAGTTCTTC. It translates to CAYTSGSVEQFF.

V usage is TRBV20-1 and J usage is TRBJ1-1, with D tentatively TRBD1 (6 bases). The CDR3 is made up of 12 amino acids. V gave up 5 bases and J gave up 3 bases, with 10 bases separating them. Germline CDR1 DFQATT, CDR2 SNEGSKA (reference sequence). The CDR3 nucleotides read TGCAGTGCTTCCAGGGGTGACACTGAAGCTTTCTTT. This codes for CSASRGDTEAFF.

The chain is built from TRBV9 and TRBJ1-6; D remains unclear. Germline lookup yields CDR1 SGDLS and CDR2 YYNGEE. V gave up 0 bases and J gave up 7 bases, with 8 bases separating them. There are 14 residues in the CDR3. The CDR3 spells CASSVVSENSPLHF. CDR3 DNA sequence: TGTGCCAGCAGCGTAGTCTCGGAAAATTCACCCCTCCACTTT.

This clonotype was counted a few times. The chain links TRBV7-2 to TRBJ1-3; D ambiguous. The CDR3 is 15 amino acids. The germline CDR1 and CDR2 sequences are SGHTA and FQGNSA. Trimming stripped 5 bases from V and 0 bases from J, with 11 bases between. The DNA for the CDR3 is TGTGCCAGCAGCCCTAGACTGACCTCTGGAAACACCATATATTTT. Its translation: CASSPRLTSGNTIYF.

The V call is TRBV9, the J call TRBJ2-1, with 7 bases aligning to TRBD1. In germline, CDR1 is SGDLS, CDR2 YYNGEE. This CDR3 spans 14 amino acids. V shed 3 bases and J 5 bases; nucleotides not matched to a gene: 5. As DNA, the CDR3 is TGTGCCAGCAGCGCAAGGGACAGAAACAATGAGCAGTTCTTC. It is translated as CASSARDRNNEQFF.

This clonotype has ten or more counts. This sequence joins TRBV20-1 and TRBJ2-2, with D possibly called TRBD1 or TRBD2 (5 bases each). V lost 1 base and J lost 0, with 9 bases in between. The CDR3 totals 15 residues. Germline V gives CDR1 DFQATT, CDR2 SNEGSKA (reference sequence). CDR3 bases: TGCAGTGCTAGAGCAGGGACCGCGAACACCGGGGAGCTGTTTTTT. Its protein is CSARAGTANTGELFF.

This clonotype occurred many times. The genes are TRBV27 and TRBJ1-2; the D gene is possibly TRBD1 (5 bases). CDR3 length equals 16 residues. With 7 bases removed from V and 1 base from J, the gap between germline ends came to 19 bases. Germline V gene sequence: CDR1 MNHEY, CDR2 SMNVEV (reference sequence). The CDR3 sequence is CASKFDSGTINYGYTF. CDR3 coding DNA: TGTGCCAGCAAATTTGACAGCGGGACCATTAACTATGGCTACACCTTC.

The sample holds many counts of this clonotype. The V gene is TRBV24-1, the J gene TRBJ1-5; a weak D match, TRBD1 (5 bases). The CDR3 contains 14 residues. The V and J ends lost 3 bases and 5 bases respectively, with 10 bases between them. Germline V gives CDR1 KGHDR, CDR2 SFDVKD. As DNA, the CDR3 is TGTGCCACCAGTGATCTGACAGCTTATCAGCCCCAGCATTTT. Its translation: CATSDLTAYQPQHF.

With respect to this clonotype: A much more abundant neighbour one base away suggests this may be a read error. This chain connects TRBV18 to TRBJ2-7; unclear D gene. CDR3 length: 11 amino acids. In germline, CDR1 is KGHSH, CDR2 LQKENI. The CDR3: CAGSPEYEQYF. The CDR3 DNA follows: TGTGCCGGCTCACCCGAGTACGAGCAGTACTTC.

In its sample, this clonotype was seen a few times. CDR3 bases: TGTGCCAGCAGGACCCCAGGGGCTGGAAACACCATATATTTT. As protein: CASRTPGAGNTIYF. The chain has TRBV12-3 or TRBV12-4 and TRBJ1-3, with D maybe TRBD1 (6 bases). Trimming took off 6 bases at V and 2 bases at J, with 11 bases between the two ends. This CDR3 region has 14 residues.

A word on this clonotype: This may be a read error, as it is one base from a much larger clone. This chain connects TRBV5-1 to TRBJ2-3; no firm D call. The V gene lost 3 bases and the J gene lost 2 bases, with 13 bases spanning the gap. Germline V gene data show CDR1 as SGHRS and CDR2 as YFSETQ. The CDR3 has 15 residues. Here the CDR3 DNA reads TGCGCCAGCAGCTCGGGCCACGTCGACACAGATACGCAGTATTTT. This gives the protein CASSSGHVDTDTQYF.

This clonotype was recorded at least ten times. The gene calls are TRBV27 and TRBJ2-7, with 7 bases matching TRBD1. The CDR3 sequence is 13 residues long. The trim removed 8 bases at V and 3 bases at J, leaving 7 bases unmatched. Germline V gene data show CDR1 as MNHEY and CDR2 as SMNVEV (reference sequence). CDR3: CASDRDVFYEQYF. The CDR3 region has the DNA TGTGCCAGCGACAGGGACGTGTTCTACGAGCAGTACTTC.

This clonotype was found a few times. V and J are TRBV6-5 and TRBJ2-6; D may match TRBD1 or TRBD2 (5 bases each). The CDR3 contains 16 residues. The germline V gene has CDR1 MNHEY and CDR2 SVGAGI. Trimming took off 2 bases at V and 4 bases at J, with 12 bases between the two ends. CDR3 sequence: CASSYEFGTGANVLTF. The CDR3 DNA is TGTGCCAGCAGTTACGAGTTCGGGACCGGGGCCAACGTCCTGACTTTC.

The rearrangement links TRBV9 to TRBJ2-1; D is undetermined. The CDR3 is 16 residues long. CDR1 and CDR2 (germline): SGDLS, YYNGEE. Deletions cut 0 bases from V and 5 bases from J, with 15 bases between. The CDR3 spells CASSVGPQVSDNEQFF. DNA for the CDR3: TGTGCCAGCAGCGTAGGTCCCCAGGTGTCGGACAATGAGCAGTTCTTC. The variable domain in full, with the rest retrieved from reference TRBV9 and TRBJ2-1, is DSGVTQTPKHLITATGQRVTLRCSPRSGDLSVYWYQQSLDQGLQFLIQYYNGEERAKGNILERFSAQQFPDLHSELNLSSLELGDSALYFCASSVGPQVSDNEQFFGPGTRLTVL.

This clonotype was counted at least ten times. The chain combines TRBV12-3 or TRBV12-4 with TRBJ2-3; D gene uncertain. Trimming removed 4 bases from V and 6 bases from J, with 11 bases in between. The CDR3 spans 13 residues. DNA of the CDR3: TGTGCCAGCAGTTACGCCCTGGGGGATACGCAGTATTTT. This translates into CASSYALGDTQYF.